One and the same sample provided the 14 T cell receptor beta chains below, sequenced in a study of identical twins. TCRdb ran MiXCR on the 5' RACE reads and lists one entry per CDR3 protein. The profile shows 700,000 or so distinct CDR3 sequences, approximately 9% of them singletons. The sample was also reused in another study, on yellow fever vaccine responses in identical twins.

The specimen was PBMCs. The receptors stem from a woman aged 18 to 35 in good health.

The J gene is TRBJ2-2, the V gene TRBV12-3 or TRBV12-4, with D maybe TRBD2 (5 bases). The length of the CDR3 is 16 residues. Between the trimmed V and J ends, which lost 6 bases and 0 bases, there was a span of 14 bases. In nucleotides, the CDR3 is TGTGCCAGCAGCCAAGGGAGTAGGGCGAACACCGGGGAGCTGTTTTTT. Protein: CASSQGSRANTGELFF.

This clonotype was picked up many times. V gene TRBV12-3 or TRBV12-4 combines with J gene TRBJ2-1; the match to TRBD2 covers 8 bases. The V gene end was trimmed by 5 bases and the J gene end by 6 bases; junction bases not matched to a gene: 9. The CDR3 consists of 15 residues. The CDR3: CASSPRGGPANEQFF. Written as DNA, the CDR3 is TGTGCCAGCAGTCCACGGGGGGGTCCCGCCAATGAGCAGTTCTTC.

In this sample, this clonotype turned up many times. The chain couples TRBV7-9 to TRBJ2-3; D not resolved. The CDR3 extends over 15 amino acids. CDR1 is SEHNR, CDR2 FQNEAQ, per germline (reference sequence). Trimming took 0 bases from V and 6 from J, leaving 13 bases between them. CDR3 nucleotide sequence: TGTGCCAGCAGCTTAGCGCCGCTCCCTCGGGATACGCAGTATTTT. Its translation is CASSLAPLPRDTQYF.

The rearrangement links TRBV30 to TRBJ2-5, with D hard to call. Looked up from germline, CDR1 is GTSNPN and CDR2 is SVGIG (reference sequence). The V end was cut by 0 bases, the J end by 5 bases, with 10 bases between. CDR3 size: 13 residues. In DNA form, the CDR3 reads TGTGCCTGGAGTGTTAAGGGTGTGGAGACCCAGTACTTC. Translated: CAWSVKGVETQYF.

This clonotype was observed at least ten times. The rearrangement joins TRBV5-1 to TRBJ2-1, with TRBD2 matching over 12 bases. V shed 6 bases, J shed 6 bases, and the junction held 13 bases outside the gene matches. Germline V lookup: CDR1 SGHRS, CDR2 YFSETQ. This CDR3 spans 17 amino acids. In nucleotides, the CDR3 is TGCGCCAGCAAACGACAGGGGGCTAGCGGGAGGGCCAATGAGCAGTTCTTC. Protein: CASKRQGASGRANEQFF.

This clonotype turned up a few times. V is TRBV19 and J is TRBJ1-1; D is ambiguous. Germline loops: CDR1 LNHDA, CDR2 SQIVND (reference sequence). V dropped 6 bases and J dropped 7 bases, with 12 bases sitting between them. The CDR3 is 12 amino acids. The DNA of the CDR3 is TGTGCCAGTAGCCCGGACGGGAATGAAGCTTTCTTT. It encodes CASSPDGNEAFF.

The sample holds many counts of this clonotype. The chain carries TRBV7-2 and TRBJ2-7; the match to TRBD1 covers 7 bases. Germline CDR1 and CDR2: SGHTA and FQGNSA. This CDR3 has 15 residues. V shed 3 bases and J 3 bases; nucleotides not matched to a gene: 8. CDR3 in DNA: TGTGCCAGCAGCTTGGACAGGTCTTCCCTCTACGAGCAGTACTTC. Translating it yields CASSLDRSSLYEQYF.

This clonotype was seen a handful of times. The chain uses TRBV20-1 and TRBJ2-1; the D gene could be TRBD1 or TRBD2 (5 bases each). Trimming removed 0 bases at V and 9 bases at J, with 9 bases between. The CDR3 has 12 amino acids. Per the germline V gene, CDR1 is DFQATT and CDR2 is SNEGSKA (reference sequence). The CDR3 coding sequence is TGCAGTGCTAGAGATAGAGGGGTTGAGCAGTTCTTC. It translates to CSARDRGVEQFF.

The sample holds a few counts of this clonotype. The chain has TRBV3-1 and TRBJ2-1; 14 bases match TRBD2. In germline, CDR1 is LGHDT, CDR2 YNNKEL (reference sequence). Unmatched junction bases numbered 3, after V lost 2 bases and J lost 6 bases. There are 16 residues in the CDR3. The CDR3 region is CASSQPTSGRANEQFF. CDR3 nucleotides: TGTGCCAGCAGCCAACCGACTAGCGGGAGGGCCAATGAGCAGTTCTTC.

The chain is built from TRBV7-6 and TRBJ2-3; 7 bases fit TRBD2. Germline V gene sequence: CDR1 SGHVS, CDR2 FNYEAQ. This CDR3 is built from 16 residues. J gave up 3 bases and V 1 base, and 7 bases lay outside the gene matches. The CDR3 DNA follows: TGTGCCAGCAGCTTAGGGGGGGGTGTTGGTACAGATACGCAGTATTTT. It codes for CASSLGGGVGTDTQYF. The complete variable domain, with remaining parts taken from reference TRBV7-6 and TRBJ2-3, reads GAGVSQSPRYKVTKRGQDVALRCDPISGHVSLYWYRQALGQGPEFLTYFNYEAQQDKSGLPNDRFSAERPEGSISTLTIQRTEQRDSAMYRCASSLGGGVGTDTQYFGPGTRLTVL.

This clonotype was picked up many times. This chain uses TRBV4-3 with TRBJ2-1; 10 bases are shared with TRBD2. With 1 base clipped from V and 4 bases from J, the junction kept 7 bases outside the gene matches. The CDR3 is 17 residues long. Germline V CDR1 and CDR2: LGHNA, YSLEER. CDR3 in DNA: TGCGCCAGCAGCCAAGGGGGACTAGCGAGAAAATACAATGAGCAGTTCTTC. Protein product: CASSQGGLARKYNEQFF.

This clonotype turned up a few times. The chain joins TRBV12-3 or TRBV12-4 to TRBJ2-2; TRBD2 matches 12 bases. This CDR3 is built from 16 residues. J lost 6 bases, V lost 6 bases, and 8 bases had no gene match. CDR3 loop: CASSYLLAGGPGELFF. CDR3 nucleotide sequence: TGTGCCAGCAGCTACCTTCTAGCGGGGGGGCCCGGGGAGCTGTTTTTT.

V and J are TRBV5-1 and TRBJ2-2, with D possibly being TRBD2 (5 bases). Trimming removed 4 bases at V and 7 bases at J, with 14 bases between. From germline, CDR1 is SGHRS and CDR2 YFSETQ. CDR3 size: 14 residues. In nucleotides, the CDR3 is TGCGCCAGCAGCCTCCACGGGAACGGCGGGGAGCTGTTTTTT. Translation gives CASSLHGNGGELFF.

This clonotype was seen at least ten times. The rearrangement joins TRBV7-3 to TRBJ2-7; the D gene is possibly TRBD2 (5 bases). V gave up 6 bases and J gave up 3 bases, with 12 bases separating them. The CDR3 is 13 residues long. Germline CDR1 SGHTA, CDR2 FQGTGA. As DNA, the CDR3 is TGTGCCAGCAGTTCCTACGCGGGCTACGAGCAGTACTTC. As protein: CASSSYAGYEQYF.